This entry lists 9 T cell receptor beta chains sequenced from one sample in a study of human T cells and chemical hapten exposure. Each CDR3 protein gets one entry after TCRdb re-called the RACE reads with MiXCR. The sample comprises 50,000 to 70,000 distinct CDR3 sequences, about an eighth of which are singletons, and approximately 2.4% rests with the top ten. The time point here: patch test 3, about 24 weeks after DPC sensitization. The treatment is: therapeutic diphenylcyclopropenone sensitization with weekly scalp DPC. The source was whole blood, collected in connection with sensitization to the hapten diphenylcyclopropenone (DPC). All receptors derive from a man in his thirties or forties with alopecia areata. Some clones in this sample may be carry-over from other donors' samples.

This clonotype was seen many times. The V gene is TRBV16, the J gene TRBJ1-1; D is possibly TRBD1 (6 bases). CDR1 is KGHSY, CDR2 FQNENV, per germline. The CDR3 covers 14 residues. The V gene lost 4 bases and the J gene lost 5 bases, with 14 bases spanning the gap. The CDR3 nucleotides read TGTGCCAGCAGCCCCATGCCCCAGGGGACTGAAGCTTTCTTT. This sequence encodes CASSPMPQGTEAFF.

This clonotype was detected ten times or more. This CDR3 is CASGTGGNIQYF. The CDR3 DNA reads TGTGCCAGCGGGACAGGTGGAAACATTCAGTACTTC. The V call is TRBV11-1, the J call TRBJ2-4; 8 bases map to TRBD1. The ends lost 8 bases at V and 6 bases at J; junction bases unmatched: 3. The CDR3 contains 12 residues. Germline CDR1 SGHAT, CDR2 FQDESV (reference sequence).

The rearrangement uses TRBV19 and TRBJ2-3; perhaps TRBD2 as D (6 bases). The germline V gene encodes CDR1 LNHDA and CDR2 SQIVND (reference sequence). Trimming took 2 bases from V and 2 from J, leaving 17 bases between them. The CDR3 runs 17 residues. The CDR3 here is CASSIKSGSYFTDTQYF. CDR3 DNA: TGTGCCAGTAGTATAAAGTCCGGGAGCTATTTCACAGATACGCAGTATTTT.

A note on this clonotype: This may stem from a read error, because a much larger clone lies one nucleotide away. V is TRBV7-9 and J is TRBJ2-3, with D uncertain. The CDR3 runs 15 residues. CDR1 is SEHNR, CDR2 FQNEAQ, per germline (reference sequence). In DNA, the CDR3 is TGTGCCTGCAGCCCCGGTCAGGCATACACAGATACGCAGTATTTT. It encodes CACSPGQAYTDTQYF.

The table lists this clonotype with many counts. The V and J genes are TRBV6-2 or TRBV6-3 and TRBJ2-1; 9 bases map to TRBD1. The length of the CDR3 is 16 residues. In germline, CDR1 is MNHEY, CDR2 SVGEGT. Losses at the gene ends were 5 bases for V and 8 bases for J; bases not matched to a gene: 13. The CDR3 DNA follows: TGTGCCAGCAGTGACCGCACAGGGGGCGGTTATTATGAGCAGTTCTTC. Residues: CASSDRTGGGYYEQFF.

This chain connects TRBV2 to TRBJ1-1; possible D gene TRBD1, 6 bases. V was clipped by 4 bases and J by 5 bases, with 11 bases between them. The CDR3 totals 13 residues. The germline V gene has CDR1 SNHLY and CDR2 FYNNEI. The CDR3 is CASSGGRGTEAFF. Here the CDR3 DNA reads TGTGCCAGCAGTGGGGGGCGCGGGACTGAAGCTTTCTTT.

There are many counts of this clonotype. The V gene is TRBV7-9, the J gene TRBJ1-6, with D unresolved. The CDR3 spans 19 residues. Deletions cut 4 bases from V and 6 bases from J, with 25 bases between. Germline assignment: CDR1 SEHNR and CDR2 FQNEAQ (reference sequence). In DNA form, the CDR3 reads TGTGCCAGCAGCTCTACGACCAGAGGCAGCAAGGTCTTTAATTCACCCCTCCACTTT. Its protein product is CASSSTTRGSKVFNSPLHF.

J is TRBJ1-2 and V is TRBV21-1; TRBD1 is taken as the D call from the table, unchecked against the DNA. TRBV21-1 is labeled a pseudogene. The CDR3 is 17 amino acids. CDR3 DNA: TGTGCCAGCAGCAAGGGGACAAGTTACCAACGTAACTATGGCTACACCTTC. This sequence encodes CASSKGTSYQRNYGYTF.

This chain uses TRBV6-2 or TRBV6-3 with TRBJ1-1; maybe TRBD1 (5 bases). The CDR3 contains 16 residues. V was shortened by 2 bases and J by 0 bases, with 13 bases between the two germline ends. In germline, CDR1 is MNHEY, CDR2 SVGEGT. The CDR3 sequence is CASSYVRGTLNTEAFF. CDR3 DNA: TGTGCCAGCAGTTACGTTCGGGGGACTTTGAACACTGAAGCTTTCTTT.